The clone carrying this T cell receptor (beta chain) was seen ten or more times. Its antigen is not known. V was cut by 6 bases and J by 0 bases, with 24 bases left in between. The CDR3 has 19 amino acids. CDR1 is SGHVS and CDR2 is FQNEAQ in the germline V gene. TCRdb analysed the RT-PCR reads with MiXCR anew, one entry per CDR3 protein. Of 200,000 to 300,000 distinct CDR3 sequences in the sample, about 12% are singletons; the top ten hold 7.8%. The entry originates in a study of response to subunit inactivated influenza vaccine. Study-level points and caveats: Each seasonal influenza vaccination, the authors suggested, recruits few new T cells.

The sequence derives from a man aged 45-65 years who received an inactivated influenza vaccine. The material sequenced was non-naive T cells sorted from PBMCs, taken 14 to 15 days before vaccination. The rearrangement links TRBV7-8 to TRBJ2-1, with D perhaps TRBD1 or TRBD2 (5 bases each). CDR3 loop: CASRISALRGPSSYNEQFF. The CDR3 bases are TGTGCCAGCAGGATCTCGGCCCTTCGGGGACCTAGCTCCTACAATGAGCAGTTCTTC.